These T cell receptor beta chains were read from a single sample in a study of shared clonotypes between healthy human individuals. Generated by immunoSEQ multiplex PCR, the TCRdb table keeps only in-frame clones and is missing some. The table records about 1 million clones, around 74% of them present only once. The sequenced sample was memory CD4+ T cells sorted from blood. The receptors here all came from a man younger than 30 in good health. CDR3s include the opening cysteine and the closing phenylalanine or tryptophan. D genes are given only for firm matches. The listing skips clone size in some rows; elsewhere it reads once, few, many or a size class.

j_gene: TRBJ2-7; d_gene: -; abundance: -; v_gene: TRBV7-2; CDR3nt: TGTGCCAGCAGCTTACTTCACGAGCAGTACTTC; CDR3aa: CASSLLHEQYF
j_gene: TRBJ1-6; d_gene: -; abundance: -; v_gene: TRBV19; CDR3nt: TGTGCCAGTAGTATGTCGGCAGGGAAGTCACCCCTCCACTTT; CDR3aa: CASSMSAGKSPLHF
j_gene: TRBJ2-5; d_gene: TRBD2; abundance: -; v_gene: TRBV30; CDR3nt: TGTGCCTGGACTGGGGAGACGGGAGGGGTGACCCAGTACTTC; CDR3aa: CAWTGETGGVTQYF
j_gene: TRBJ2-7; d_gene: TRBD1; abundance: -; v_gene: TRBV28; CDR3nt: TGTGCCAGCCTCTCGACAGGGGGGAACTACGAGCAGTACTTC; CDR3aa: CASLSTGGNYEQYF
j_gene: TRBJ2-7; d_gene: -; abundance: -; v_gene: TRBV6-5; CDR3nt: TGTGCCAGCAGTCATGGGACGGATAGCTCCTACGAGCAGTACTTC; CDR3aa: CASSHGTDSSYEQYF
j_gene: TRBJ2-2; d_gene: TRBD1; abundance: -; v_gene: TRBV2; CDR3nt: TGTGCCAGCAGTGTCCAGGGGGCGAACACCGGGGAGCTGTTTTTT; CDR3aa: CASSVQGANTGELFF
j_gene: TRBJ2-5; d_gene: TRBD1; abundance: few; v_gene: TRBV6-5; CDR3nt: TGTGCCAGCAGTTACTCGATCTACAGGGGGCAGGAGACCCAGTACTTC; CDR3aa: CASSYSIYRGQETQYF
j_gene: TRBJ1-1; d_gene: -; abundance: -; v_gene: TRBV30; CDR3nt: TGTGCGGCGGGACGGTCGAACACTGAAGCTTTCTTT; CDR3aa: CAAGRSNTEAFF
j_gene: TRBJ2-3; d_gene: -; abundance: -; v_gene: TRBV5-1; CDR3nt: TGCGCCAGCAGCTTGGGGAGGGGAAGCACAGATACGCAGTATTTT; CDR3aa: CASSLGRGSTDTQYF
j_gene: TRBJ2-3; d_gene: TRBD2; abundance: -; v_gene: TRBV10-2; CDR3nt: TGCGCCAGCAGTGACCAGCGGGGGGACCTCACAGATACGCAGTATTTT; CDR3aa: CASSDQRGDLTDTQYF
j_gene: TRBJ1-1; d_gene: -; abundance: -; v_gene: TRBV2; CDR3nt: TGTGCCAGCAGTGAAATGGGCACTTCTGAAGCTTTCTTT; CDR3aa: CASSEMGTSEAFF
j_gene: TRBJ1-6; d_gene: -; abundance: -; v_gene: TRBV6-5; CDR3nt: TGTGCCAGCAGACCTGACAGTTCGGGGAATTCACCCCTCCACTTT; CDR3aa: CASRPDSSGNSPLHF
j_gene: TRBJ2-1; d_gene: TRBD2; abundance: -; v_gene: TRBV10-1; CDR3nt: TGCGCCAGCAGTCTAGAGCGGGGGTCCTACAATGAGCAGTTCTTC; CDR3aa: CASSLERGSYNEQFF
j_gene: TRBJ1-3; d_gene: -; abundance: -; v_gene: TRBV30; CDR3nt: TGTGCCTGGAGGATTTCTGGGAACTCTGGAAACACCATATATTTT; CDR3aa: CAWRISGNSGNTIYF
j_gene: TRBJ1-2; d_gene: -; abundance: -; v_gene: TRBV6-1; CDR3nt: TGTGCCAGCAGTGAGGGGGCTGATATCTATGGCTACACCTTC; CDR3aa: CASSEGADIYGYTF
j_gene: TRBJ1-2; d_gene: TRBD1; abundance: many; v_gene: TRBV18; CDR3nt: TGTGCCAGCTCACCCGGACAGGGGCGGTGGGTTAACTATGGCTACACCTTC; CDR3aa: CASSPGQGRWVNYGYTF
j_gene: TRBJ2-7; d_gene: -; abundance: -; v_gene: TRBV10-3; CDR3nt: TGTGCCATCTCCTCGACGGTGAGCTCCTACGAGCAGTACTTC; CDR3aa: CAISSTVSSYEQYF
j_gene: TRBJ2-1; d_gene: TRBD2; abundance: once; v_gene: TRBV6-1; CDR3nt: TGTGCCAGCAGTTCTAGCGGGAGTAATGAGCAGTTCTTC; CDR3aa: CASSSSGSNEQFF
j_gene: TRBJ2-2; d_gene: TRBD1; abundance: -; v_gene: TRBV25-1; CDR3nt: TGTGCCAGCAGTGGGGGACAGACAGGCACCGGGGAGCTGTTTTTT; CDR3aa: CASSGGQTGTGELFF
j_gene: TRBJ1-6; d_gene: -; abundance: many; v_gene: TRBV2; CDR3nt: TGTGCCAGCGGACAGTCTCTCTCCTATAATTCACCCCTCCACTTT; CDR3aa: CASGQSLSYNSPLHF
j_gene: TRBJ1-2; d_gene: -; abundance: -; v_gene: TRBV27; CDR3nt: TGTGCCAGCAGCCTTAATGGGGGGCGATCGGATGGCTACACCTTC; CDR3aa: CASSLNGGRSDGYTF
j_gene: TRBJ2-1; d_gene: TRBD2; abundance: -; v_gene: TRBV7-7; CDR3nt: TGTGCTAGCAGCGTGGGACTAGCGGGTAACAATGAGCAGTTCTTC; CDR3aa: CASSVGLAGNNEQFF
j_gene: TRBJ2-1; d_gene: TRBD2; abundance: -; v_gene: TRBV7-6; CDR3nt: TGTGCCAGCAGCACCGTCGGGGGACTACAGTACAATGAGCAGTTCTTC; CDR3aa: CASSTVGGLQYNEQFF
j_gene: TRBJ2-2; d_gene: -; abundance: -; v_gene: TRBV7-9; CDR3nt: TGTGCCAGCAACGAGGGGTCACTCTACACCGGGGAGCTGTTTTTT; CDR3aa: CASNEGSLYTGELFF
j_gene: TRBJ1-1; d_gene: TRBD1; abundance: -; v_gene: TRBV7-9; CDR3nt: TGTGCCAGCAGCCCTCCGGACAGGGTTTCGGAAAACACTGAAGCTTTCTTT; CDR3aa: CASSPPDRVSENTEAFF
j_gene: TRBJ1-6; d_gene: -; abundance: few; v_gene: TRBV6-6; CDR3nt: TGTGCCAGCAGCCGTGACACAAATTCACCCCTCCACTTT; CDR3aa: CASSRDTNSPLHF
j_gene: TRBJ1-2; d_gene: -; abundance: -; v_gene: TRBV27; CDR3nt: TGTGCCAGCAGTTCCCGAACCGGGGCTAACTATGGCTACACCTTC; CDR3aa: CASSSRTGANYGYTF
j_gene: TRBJ2-1; d_gene: -; abundance: -; v_gene: TRBV5-1; CDR3nt: TGCGCCAGCAGCTTGCCGCACAATGAGCAGTTCTTC; CDR3aa: CASSLPHNEQFF